This TCR beta chain was captured in a study of beta chain features in type 1 diabetes. This clone was observed a few times. The junction had 2 bases not matched to a gene; V was cut back by 3 bases and J by 9 bases. The CDR3 is 12 amino acids. Germline CDR1 and CDR2: SGHNT and YYREEE (reference sequence). Expressed TCRB transcripts got sequenced, as all isolated RNA was reverse transcribed. This table comes from immunoSEQ multiplex PCR, and its TCRdb copy is limited to in-frame clones, with some not included. The repertoire holds roughly 400,000 clones, with about 15% as singletons. The sequenced material came from naive CD4+ T cells from blood. The clonotype originates from a young man in good health. The chain joins TRBV5-4 to TRBJ2-1; TRBD1 aligns across 8 bases. In DNA, the CDR3 is TGTGCCAGCAGCTGGACAGGGACTGAGCAGTTCTTC. As protein: CASSWTGTEQFF.